This entry is about one TCR beta chain. There is no known antigen for this receptor. No qualities accompany the bases; no much larger clone lies one base away. CDR1 SGHRS and CDR2 YFSETQ were looked up in the germline V gene. Trimming removed 4 bases from V and 5 bases from J, leaving 15 bases between the germline ends. Spanning cysteine to phenylalanine, the CDR3 consists of 14 amino acids. Of the read, only the CDR3 DNA is kept; its 42 bases are in frame from base 1. This specimen belongs to a study of blood T cell repertoires in COVID-19 (dated by TCRdb to about 2020). Context from the whole study: Samples from collaborators originated in the United States, Italy and Spain and spanned both the acute and convalescent phases of COVID-19. The repertoires were released in a freely available public database intended as a resource for research on the immune response to SARS-CoV-2. The dataset comprised deeply sampled blood TCRbeta repertoires from subjects exposed to, actively infected with, or recovered from COVID-19. Nearly every sample came with metadata listing a de-identified subject ID, COVID-19 status, age in years and sex. The prospective study material was composed of cDNA or gDNA derived from T cells, B-cell-depleted T cells, or PBMCs. HLA class I and class II types, where available, came from metadata supplied by the sample provider rather than from assay-based typing. Samples were obtained from the ongoing ImmuneRACE study (first 160 participants) and from 1,200 or so subjects provided by 6 global collaborators.

In Seattle, one collaborating source enrolled patients while the infection was active and tracked those patients longitudinally over the course of disease. Each collaborating institution followed its own protocols to collect whole blood in K2EDTA tubes. For TCRbeta analysis, collaborator samples were shipped as frozen whole blood, as isolated PBMCs, or as DNA extracted from either sample type. The research as a whole found: The amount of clinical and demographic metadata varied by source and participant and was provided uncurated.

TCRbeta CDR3 regions were amplified from genomic DNA using the immunoSEQ Assay, a bias-controlled multiplex PCR. From the authors' description of their analysis: The number of nucleated cells in each sample was estimated by amplification of reference gene primers within the assay. To quantify the absolute abundance of each unique TCRbeta CDR3 rearrangement, sequence reads were collapsed and filtered. Productive Simpson clonality was computed per sample as the square root of Simpson's diversity index over productive rearrangements. This is the immuneACCESS table as TCRdb keeps it, with only in-frame sequences that have V and J called. A part of the clones is gone; compared with another copy, unresolved V genes explain less than half, and the rest is unexplained. That table is the source of V, J and clone size, and D and trimming were worked out from the DNA. The sample table contains around 200,000 clones; only one count was recorded for around 85% of them. Approximately 11% of the sample goes to the ten largest clones.

The chain employs TRBV5-1 and TRBJ1-2, and possibly TRBD1, on 6 matching bases. Specimen: peripheral blood. The sequence was obtained from a woman aged 55-69 years with COVID-19, enrolled during active disease. This receptor has the CDR3 CASSLNDRPYGYTF. The DNA is TGCGCCAGCAGCCTAAATGACAGGCCTTATGGCTACACCTTC.